This passage covers 32 T cell receptor beta chains from one sample sequenced in a study of Ad26.COV2.S vaccination and SARS-CoV-2 variants. Using immunoSEQ multiplex PCR, the repertoire was profiled, and TCRdb retains in-frame clones only, with some absent. The sample records under 500,000 clones, about 90% being singletons. Treatment given: roughly 18 received Ad26.COV2.S at low or high dose, single or two shots; about 5 received placebo; per-sample allocation not given. At day 63 after the first vaccine or placebo injection, samples were drawn. Specimen: peripheral blood, collected in a trial of Ad26.COV2.S vaccine versus placebo. These receptors came from a person aged 18-65 years who received the Ad26.COV2.S COVID-19 vaccine or a placebo.

CDR3 residues: CASSGWDRDQPQHF. In nucleotides, the CDR3 is TGTGCCAGCAGCGGATGGGACAGGGATCAGCCCCAGCATTTT. This chain connects TRBV5-6 to TRBJ1-5, with 9 bases lining up with TRBD1. The ends lost 4 bases at V and 5 bases at J; junction bases unmatched: 4. Germline values: CDR1 SGHDT, CDR2 YYEEEE. The CDR3 has 14 amino acids.

In its sample, this clone was seen a few times. The chain links TRBV6-5 to TRBJ2-5; 13 bases agree with TRBD2. With 10 bases clipped from V and 5 bases from J, the junction kept 10 bases outside the gene matches. Looked up from germline, CDR1 is MNHEY and CDR2 is SVGAGI. This CDR3 has 15 residues. CDR3 region: CATQGLAGSQETQYF. As DNA, the CDR3 is TGTGCCACCCAGGGACTAGCGGGGAGTCAGGAGACCCAGTACTTC.

This chain connects TRBV15 to TRBJ2-1; D not resolved. In germline, CDR1 is LNHNV, CDR2 YYDKDF (reference sequence). The CDR3 is 16 residues long. The V gene lost 5 bases and the J gene lost 5 bases, with 19 bases spanning the gap. The CDR3 coding sequence is TGTGCCACCAGCGTGGATGTGGCCGCATATCACAATGAGCAGTTCTTC. Translating gives CATSVDVAAYHNEQFF. Full variable domain (rest looked up from reference TRBV15 and TRBJ2-1): DAMVIQNPRYQVTQFGKPVTLSCSQTLNHNVMYWYQQKSSQAPKLLFHYYDKDFNNEADTPDNFQSRRPNTSFCFLDIRSPGLGDTAMYLCATSVDVAAYHNEQFFGPGTRLTVL.

The chain recombines TRBV5-4 with TRBJ2-2, with D tentatively TRBD1 (6 bases). The germline CDR1 and CDR2 sequences are SGHNT and YYREEE (reference sequence). Deletions cut 0 bases from V and 7 bases from J, with 10 bases between. The CDR3 consists of 14 residues. The CDR3 sequence: CASSLGGHNGELFF. The CDR3 DNA sequence: TGTGCCAGCAGCTTGGGGGGGCACAACGGGGAGCTGTTTTTT.

The chain combines TRBV4-1 with TRBJ2-5, with D tentatively TRBD2 (5 bases). V gave up 1 base and J gave up 4 bases, with 10 bases separating them. CDR3 length: 14 residues. CDR1 and CDR2 from the germline V gene are MGHRA and YSYEKL. The CDR3 is CASSQGTHPETQYF. DNA for the CDR3: TGCGCCAGCAGCCAAGGGACTCATCCAGAGACCCAGTACTTC.

The rearrangement uses TRBV19 and TRBJ2-1; a weak D match, TRBD2 (6 bases). The ends were cut back, 5 bases at V and 1 base at J, with 12 bases in the middle. The germline V gene has CDR1 LNHDA and CDR2 SQIVND (reference sequence). There are 15 residues in the CDR3. In nucleotides, the CDR3 is TGTGCCAGTAGTTGGCGGGGAACTTCCTACAATGAGCAGTTCTTC. Residues: CASSWRGTSYNEQFF.

V is TRBV4-3 and J is TRBJ2-7; 9 bases agree with TRBD2. Germline trimming cut 3 bases from V and 3 bases from J; bases unmatched to any gene: 9. Germline CDR1 LGHNA, CDR2 YSLEER. The CDR3 runs to 16 residues. The CDR3 is CASSQGPAGGVYEQYF. CDR3 bases: TGCGCCAGCAGCCAGGGGCCTGCGGGGGGGGTCTACGAGCAGTACTTC.

V and J are TRBV4-3 and TRBJ2-7; D call uncertain. V was pared by 2 bases and J by 0 bases, with 17 bases between. This CDR3 is 17 amino acids long. CDR1 LGHNA and CDR2 YSLEER come from the germline V gene. CDR3 DNA sequence: TGCGCCAGCAGCCAACTAACCCCTACGGATAACTCCTACGAGCAGTACTTC. This sequence encodes CASSQLTPTDNSYEQYF.

This chain uses TRBV5-1 with TRBJ1-2; D is ambiguous. This CDR3 has 13 amino acids. V dropped 0 bases and J dropped 3 bases, with 6 bases sitting between them. Germline-derived CDR1 and CDR2 are SGHRS and YFSETQ. This CDR3 reads CASSLEVDYGYTF. CDR3 coding DNA: TGCGCCAGCAGCTTGGAAGTAGACTATGGCTACACCTTC.

The chain uses TRBV20-1 and TRBJ2-5; a possible D gene is TRBD1 (5 bases). CDR3 size: 11 residues. Germline CDR1 DFQATT, CDR2 SNEGSKA (reference sequence). Trimming left V 7 bases short and J 7 bases short, with 13 bases between. This CDR3 is CSVRTSGTQYF. The CDR3, as DNA: TGCAGTGTTCGGACATCAGGGACCCAGTACTTC.

V and J are TRBV2 and TRBJ2-5; D unresolved. CDR3 length: 13 amino acids. V was shortened by 3 bases and J by 5 bases, with 10 bases between the two germline ends. CDR1 and CDR2 (germline): SNHLY, FYNNEI. The CDR3 spells CASSDGFGETQYF. The CDR3 nucleotides read TGTGCCAGCAGTGATGGATTCGGGGAGACCCAGTACTTC.

The rearrangement links TRBV4-3 to TRBJ2-1, with 8 nucleotides matching TRBD1. CDR3 length: 17 amino acids. The germline gives CDR1 LGHNA, CDR2 YSLEER. The ends lost 0 bases at V and 8 bases at J; junction bases unmatched: 12. CDR3 nucleotides: TGCGCCAGCAGCCAAGATCGGGCGGCAGGGGGCGCGGATGAGCAGTTCTTC. Its translation: CASSQDRAAGGADEQFF.

There are a few counts of this clone. This chain links TRBV9 with TRBJ2-2; 9 bases are shared with TRBD1. The CDR3 is made up of 16 amino acids. Germline CDR1 SGDLS, CDR2 YYNGEE. V shed 3 bases, J shed 5 bases, and the junction held 8 bases outside the gene matches. For the CDR3, the DNA is TGTGCCAGCAGCGAAGCCGGGACAGGGACGACCGGGGAGCTGTTTTTT. The encoded protein is CASSEAGTGTTGELFF. Using reference TRBV9 and TRBJ2-2 for the parts outside the CDR3, the full variable domain is DSGVTQTPKHLITATGQRVTLRCSPRSGDLSVYWYQQSLDQGLQFLIQYYNGEERAKGNILERFSAQQFPDLHSELNLSSLELGDSALYFCASSEAGTGTTGELFFGEGSRLTVL.

The V gene is TRBV19, the J gene TRBJ1-2; D gene ambiguous. Germline CDR1 LNHDA, CDR2 SQIVND (reference sequence). V was trimmed by 0 bases and J by 3 bases, leaving 2 bases between them. CDR3 size: 12 residues. The CDR3 nucleotides read TGTGCCAGTAGTATAGAGGACTATGGCTACACCTTC. This translates into CASSIEDYGYTF.

The CDR3: CASSVGRENYGYTF. The CDR3 nucleotides read TGTGCCAGCAGCGTAGGTAGGGAGAACTATGGCTACACCTTC. V is TRBV9 and J is TRBJ1-2; D ambiguous. V was trimmed by 0 bases and J by 2 bases, leaving 8 bases between them. The CDR3 has 14 residues. The germline V gene has CDR1 SGDLS and CDR2 YYNGEE. The full variable domain, in which reference TRBV9 and TRBJ1-2 provide the parts outside the CDR3, is DSGVTQTPKHLITATGQRVTLRCSPRSGDLSVYWYQQSLDQGLQFLIQYYNGEERAKGNILERFSAQQFPDLHSELNLSSLELGDSALYFCASSVGRENYGYTFGSGTRLTVV.

V usage is TRBV30 and J usage is TRBJ1-1; tentatively, D is TRBD1 (6 bases). The CDR3 has 13 amino acids. Germline lookup yields CDR1 GTSNPN and CDR2 SVGIG (reference sequence). Between the trimmed V and J ends, which lost 4 bases and 1 base, there was a span of 10 bases. CDR3 in amino acids: CAWTRQANTEAFF. CDR3 DNA: TGTGCCTGGACCCGACAGGCGAACACTGAAGCTTTCTTT.

The V gene is TRBV28, the J gene TRBJ1-4; D not resolved. The length of the CDR3 is 15 residues. V was cut by 1 base and J by 0 bases, with 6 bases left in between. Germline V CDR1 and CDR2: MDHEN, SYDVKM. CDR3 in DNA: TGTGCCAGCAGTTTATCACTAGCAACTAATGAAAAACTGTTTTTT. It encodes CASSLSLATNEKLFF.

CDR3 bases: TGTGCCAGCAGCTTAGACGCAGGCTACGAGCAGTACTTC. Its translation: CASSLDAGYEQYF. This sequence joins TRBV7-2 and TRBJ2-7; D unclear. CDR3 length: 13 amino acids. Trimming shortened V by 1 base and J by 3 bases, and 7 bases separated the two germline ends. Germline assignment: CDR1 SGHTA and CDR2 FQGNSA.

V gene TRBV15 combines with J gene TRBJ1-2; TRBD1 agrees at 8 bases. From germline, CDR1 is LNHNV and CDR2 YYDKDF (reference sequence). The CDR3 extends over 13 amino acids. Unmatched junction bases numbered 4, after V lost 5 bases and J lost 5 bases. Here the CDR3 DNA reads TGTGCCACCAGCCAGGACAGGGAGTATGGCTACACCTTC. Residues: CATSQDREYGYTF.

The chain couples TRBV6-6 to TRBJ2-7; maybe TRBD1 (7 bases). Germline CDR1 and CDR2: MNHNY and SVGAGI (reference sequence). There are 13 residues in the CDR3. V lost 2 bases, J lost 6 bases, and 11 bases lay in between. In nucleotides, the CDR3 is TGTGCCAGCAGTTACCTCCAGGGGGGCGAGCAGTACTTC. Translation gives CASSYLQGGEQYF.

The genes are TRBV9 and TRBJ2-1; possibly TRBD1 or TRBD2 for D (5 bases each). Germline CDR1 is SGDLS and CDR2 is YYNGEE. V was shortened by 4 bases and J by 4 bases, with 18 bases between the two germline ends. This CDR3 is 16 amino acids long. In nucleotides, the CDR3 is TGTGCCAGCAGCTTCGGGAAGGGGTCCCCTTACAATGAGCAGTTCTTC. Encoded protein: CASSFGKGSPYNEQFF.

The V gene is TRBV9, the J gene TRBJ2-3, with TRBD2 identical over 7 bases. The germline V gene encodes CDR1 SGDLS and CDR2 YYNGEE. Trimming cost V 3 bases and J 4 bases; bases outside gene matches: 11. The CDR3 loop spans 16 amino acids. The CDR3 sequence: CASSAWGGTSADTQYF. The CDR3 bases are TGTGCCAGCAGCGCCTGGGGGGGGACGAGCGCAGATACGCAGTATTTT.

The V call is TRBV19, the J call TRBJ1-5; the match to TRBD1 covers 7 bases. Germline CDR1 is LNHDA and CDR2 is SQIVND (reference sequence). V lost 6 bases to trimming and J lost 6 bases; unmatched junction nucleotides: 11. This CDR3 is built from 15 residues. The chain's CDR3 is CASRPGGGSRQPQHF. In DNA form, the CDR3 reads TGTGCCAGTAGACCAGGGGGGGGGAGCCGTCAGCCCCAGCATTTT. Using reference TRBV19 and TRBJ1-5 for the parts outside the CDR3, the full variable domain is DGGITQSPKYLFRKEGQNVTLSCEQNLNHDAMYWYRQDPGQGLRLIYYSQIVNDFQKGDIAEGYSVSREKKESFPLTVTSAQKNPTAFYLCASRPGGGSRQPQHFGDGTRLSIL.

This clone was seen a few times. Written as DNA, the CDR3 is TGTGCCAGCAGTGTTAGCGGGGGGCCTTTGTACGAGCAGTACTTC. Translating it yields CASSVSGGPLYEQYF. The chain couples TRBV2 to TRBJ2-7; 10 bases fit TRBD2. The CDR3 loop spans 15 amino acids. Germline CDR1 SNHLY, CDR2 FYNNEI. The ends lost 4 bases at V and 4 bases at J; junction bases unmatched: 7.

The rearrangement links TRBV11-3 to TRBJ2-2; 7 nucleotides match TRBD1. This CDR3 has 15 residues. The trim removed 1 base at V and 4 bases at J, leaving 3 bases unmatched. CDR1 SGHNT and CDR2 YENEEA come from the germline V gene. The CDR3 protein is CASSLGQGSTGELFF. CDR3 nucleotides: TGTGCCAGCAGCTTAGGACAGGGTTCCACCGGGGAGCTGTTTTTT.

The J gene is TRBJ1-1, the V gene TRBV12-5, with no clear D. The CDR3 is made up of 10 amino acids. With 6 bases removed from V and 10 bases from J, the gap between germline ends came to 9 bases. The germline gives CDR1 LGHNT, CDR2 FRNRAP. CDR3 sequence reads: CASGVAGAFF. CDR3 DNA sequence: TGTGCTAGTGGGGTGGCGGGAGCTTTCTTT.

The V call is TRBV6-2 or TRBV6-3, the J call TRBJ1-1; 8 nucleotides match TRBD1. CDR3 length: 15 amino acids. Germline-derived CDR1 and CDR2 are MNHEY and SVGEGT. The junction had 9 bases not matched to a gene; V was cut back by 2 bases and J by 7 bases. This CDR3 reads CASSYPDRVQVEAFF. In nucleotides, the CDR3 is TGTGCCAGCAGTTACCCGGACAGGGTTCAGGTTGAAGCTTTCTTT.

This rearrangement joins TRBV11-2 to TRBJ2-7, with 13 positions matching TRBD2. Germline loops: CDR1 SGHAT, CDR2 FQNNGV. This CDR3 has 16 residues. Unmatched junction bases numbered 5, after V lost 3 bases and J lost 3 bases. In DNA, the CDR3 is TGTGCCAGCAGCTTTCAAAGGACTAGCGGGGGCTACGAGCAGTACTTC. This translates into CASSFQRTSGGYEQYF. Together with reference TRBV11-2 and TRBJ2-7, the CDR3 gives the full variable domain: EAGVAQSPRYKIIEKRQSVAFWCNPISGHATLYWYQQILGQGPKLLIQFQNNGVVDDSQLPKDRFSAERLKGVDSTLKIQPAKLEDSAVYLCASSFQRTSGGYEQYFGPGTRLTVT.

The rearrangement uses TRBV11-3 and TRBJ1-1; D call uncertain. Deletions cut 1 base from V and 4 bases from J, with 7 bases between. The CDR3 contains 13 residues. Per the germline V gene, CDR1 is SGHNT and CDR2 is YENEEA. The CDR3 protein is CASSLADGTEAFF. The CDR3, as DNA: TGTGCCAGCAGCTTAGCAGACGGCACTGAAGCTTTCTTT.

The rearrangement links TRBV5-1 to TRBJ2-3, with D perhaps matching TRBD1 (5 bases). The CDR3 totals 14 residues. From germline, CDR1 is SGHRS and CDR2 YFSETQ. Trimming pared 4 bases from V and 0 bases from J, leaving 9 bases between. The DNA for the CDR3 is TGCGCCAGCAGCGACAGAGCTAGCACAGATACGCAGTATTTT. Protein: CASSDRASTDTQYF.

A note on this clone: The same CDR3 is also encoded by other DNA sequences in this sample. The CDR3 here is CASSLQGQETQYF. CDR3 DNA: TGCGCCAGCAGCTTGCAGGGACAAGAGACCCAGTACTTC. J is TRBJ2-5 and V is TRBV5-1, with a tentative D call TRBD1 (5 bases). Trimming removed 1 base from V and 2 bases from J, with 6 bases in between. The CDR3 has 13 residues. Germline loops: CDR1 SGHRS, CDR2 YFSETQ.

The rearrangement links TRBV6-1 to TRBJ2-2; 7 bases agree with TRBD2. This CDR3 is 15 amino acids long. Germline lookup yields CDR1 MNHNS and CDR2 SASEGT. V gave up 0 bases and J gave up 5 bases; unmatched junction bases: 3. The CDR3 here is CASSEAGRATGELFF. The DNA of the CDR3 is TGTGCCAGCAGTGAAGCAGGGAGGGCAACCGGGGAGCTGTTTTTT.